Presented here are 21 T cell receptor beta chains from one specimen sequenced in a study of T cell clonotyping in hematopoietic cell transplantation. This table comes from immunoSEQ multiplex PCR, and its TCRdb copy is limited to in-frame clones, with some not included. The sample records fewer than 20,000 clones, 85% being singletons. Specimen: PBMCs, collected 100 days after allogeneic stem cell transplant. The receptors here all came from a male patient between 60 and 69 years old who had an allogeneic stem cell transplant from a related donor, so the T cells may come from the graft donor. Some clones in this sample may be carry-over from other donors' samples.

The CDR3 loop reads CAISEAGIGLSYTF. The CDR3 DNA reads TGTGCCATCAGTGAGGCCGGGATTGGGTTGAGCTACACCTTC. The rearrangement links TRBV10-3 to TRBJ1-2, with D hard to call. The germline V gene encodes CDR1 ENHRY and CDR2 SYGVKD. V was pared by 2 bases and J by 9 bases, with 16 bases between. The CDR3 spans 14 residues.

The J gene is TRBJ1-1, the V gene TRBV5-6; a weak D match, TRBD1 (5 bases). The V gene's germline CDR1 is SGHDT and CDR2 YYEEEE. Trimming removed 0 bases from V and 3 bases from J, with 9 bases in between. The CDR3 sequence is 14 residues long. The CDR3 DNA sequence: TGTGCCAGCAGCTTGGGGGGACTGGACACTGAAGCTTTCTTT. It specifies CASSLGGLDTEAFF.

This chain links TRBV28 with TRBJ2-7, with 12 bases identical to TRBD2. The CDR3 consists of 14 residues. CDR1 is MDHEN, CDR2 SYDVKM, per germline. After removal of 6 bases from V and 5 bases from J, the junction contained 5 bases not matched to a gene. In DNA, the CDR3 is TGTGCCAGCAGCCCCCGGACTAGCGGGAACGAGCAGTACTTC. It translates to CASSPRTSGNEQYF.

The chain joins TRBV5-6 to TRBJ1-6; no reliable D call. CDR3 length equals 16 residues. Between the trimmed V and J ends, which lost 1 base and 10 bases, there was a span of 18 bases. The germline V gene encodes CDR1 SGHDT and CDR2 YYEEEE. The chain's CDR3 is CASSLWWAGVASPLHF. CDR3 DNA sequence: TGTGCCAGCAGCTTGTGGTGGGCCGGCGTGGCGTCACCCCTCCACTTT.

The V gene is TRBV28, the J gene TRBJ1-2, with 9 positions matching TRBD1. Germline assignment: CDR1 MDHEN and CDR2 SYDVKM. The CDR3 runs to 13 residues. Germline trimming cut 6 bases from V and 7 bases from J; bases unmatched to any gene: 6. In nucleotides, the CDR3 is TGTGCCAGCAGACAGGGGGCTTTTCCTGGCTACACCTTC. This translates into CASRQGAFPGYTF.

The chain recombines TRBV6-5 with TRBJ1-5; no reliable D call. Germline-derived CDR1 and CDR2 are MNHEY and SVGAGI. The CDR3 extends over 15 amino acids. Trimming cost V 0 bases and J 0 bases, with 6 bases left between them. The DNA of the CDR3 is TGTGCCAGCAGTTACTCGCTAGATAGCAATCAGCCCCAGCATTTT. Translation: CASSYSLDSNQPQHF.

Only one count was recorded for this clone. CDR3 sequence reads: CASRASRRGTEAFF. In DNA, the CDR3 is TGTGCCAGCAGAGCCTCGCGTCGGGGCACTGAAGCTTTCTTT. This chain joins TRBV5-4 and TRBJ1-1; D remains unclear. The CDR3 length is 14 residues. V was clipped by 5 bases and J by 4 bases, with 15 bases between them. The germline gives CDR1 SGHNT, CDR2 YYREEE (reference sequence).

The chain links TRBV7-2 to TRBJ1-4, with TRBD1 matching 10 bases. After removal of 4 bases from V and 8 bases from J, the junction contained 7 bases not matched to a gene. This CDR3 is built from 15 residues. The germline gives CDR1 SGHTA, CDR2 FQGNSA. The CDR3 region is CASSSYGTGEEKLFF. For the CDR3, the DNA is TGTGCCAGCAGCTCCTACGGGACAGGGGAAGAAAAACTGTTTTTT.

The rearrangement uses TRBV11-2 and TRBJ1-5; a possible D gene is TRBD1 (6 bases). Looked up from germline, CDR1 is SGHAT and CDR2 is FQNNGV. Trimming removed 3 bases from V and 4 bases from J, with 10 bases in between. The CDR3 is 14 amino acids. The CDR3 DNA reads as TGTGCCAGCAGCTTTGACAGGACGAATCAGCCCCAGCATTTT. Amino acid sequence: CASSFDRTNQPQHF.

The rearrangement uses TRBV29-1 and TRBJ2-5; D is uncertain. Per germline, CDR1 SQVTM and CDR2 ANQGSEA. V shed 6 bases and J shed 1 base, with 6 bases lying between them. CDR3 size: 11 residues. CDR3 protein: CSVLSQETQYF. CDR3 coding DNA: TGCAGCGTCCTATCCCAAGAGACCCAGTACTTC.

Comment on this clone: The sample holds other DNA sequences that translate to the same CDR3. This sequence joins TRBV5-1 and TRBJ2-3, with 8 positions matching TRBD2. V trimming: 2 bases; J trimming: 0 bases; junction bases outside the gene matches: 5. The CDR3 has 16 residues. CDR1 and CDR2 (germline): SGHRS, YFSETQ. CDR3 sequence (DNA): TGCGCCAGCAGCTTTCCACCGGGGGGGAGCACAGATACGCAGTATTTT. This codes for CASSFPPGGSTDTQYF. Supplemented by reference TRBV5-1 and TRBJ2-3, the full variable domain reads KAGVTQTPRYLIKTRGQQVTLSCSPISGHRSVSWYQQTPGQGLQFLFEYFSETQRNKGNFPGRFSGRQFSNSRSEMNVSTLELGDSALYLCASSFPPGGSTDTQYFGPGTRLTVL.

The chain employs TRBV19 and TRBJ1-5; no clear D. The V and J ends lost 5 bases and 3 bases respectively, with 17 bases between them. From germline, CDR1 is LNHDA and CDR2 SQIVND (reference sequence). This CDR3 has 16 residues. The CDR3 DNA reads as TGTGCCAGTAGTCCCTCCGAAGGAGGGTTCAATCAGCCCCAGCATTTT. Residues: CASSPSEGGFNQPQHF.

J is TRBJ1-2 and V is TRBV30, with D unresolved. This CDR3 has 13 amino acids. CDR1 and CDR2 from the germline V gene are GTSNPN and SVGIG (reference sequence). Trimming removed 3 bases from V and 7 bases from J, with 15 bases in between. The chain's CDR3 is CAWRARAQSGYTF. For the CDR3, the DNA is TGTGCCTGGAGGGCCCGGGCCCAGTCTGGCTACACCTTC.

This rearrangement joins TRBV2 to TRBJ1-1; D perhaps matches TRBD1 (6 bases). Germline V gene sequence: CDR1 SNHLY, CDR2 FYNNEI. The CDR3 is 14 residues long. Trimming left V 2 bases short and J 4 bases short, with 11 bases between. The CDR3 loop is CASSEQGHFTEAFF. CDR3 nucleotide sequence: TGTGCCAGCAGTGAACAGGGACACTTCACTGAAGCTTTCTTT.

The gene calls are TRBV19 and TRBJ1-1; possible D gene TRBD1, 6 bases. This CDR3 spans 14 amino acids. The germline CDR1 and CDR2 sequences are LNHDA and SQIVND (reference sequence). Between the trimmed V and J ends, which lost 5 bases and 1 base, there was a span of 11 bases. As DNA, the CDR3 is TGTGCCAGTAGTCCAGAGGGGGGGAACACTGAAGCTTTCTTT. This gives the protein CASSPEGGNTEAFF.

The chain couples TRBV11-3 to TRBJ2-2; unclear D gene. The V and J ends lost 3 bases and 6 bases respectively, with 5 bases between them. The V gene's germline CDR1 is SGHNT and CDR2 YENEEA. This CDR3 region has 12 residues. Written as DNA, the CDR3 is TGTGCCAGCAGCTTGGGGTCCGGGGAGCTGTTTTTT. It encodes CASSLGSGELFF.

The chain uses TRBV7-9 and TRBJ1-2; the D gene is possibly TRBD1 (6 bases). Germline V gene data show CDR1 as SEHNR and CDR2 as FQNEAQ (reference sequence). The CDR3 loop spans 15 amino acids. V dropped 1 base and J dropped 6 bases, with 15 bases sitting between them. The CDR3 coding sequence is TGTGCCAGCAGCTTAGAACCCCACAGGGCGGATGGCTACACCTTC. This codes for CASSLEPHRADGYTF.

V usage is TRBV9 and J usage is TRBJ2-7; 7 nucleotides agree with TRBD1. The trim removed 4 bases at V and 9 bases at J, leaving 13 bases unmatched. Germline CDR1 reads SGDLS; CDR2 reads YYNGEE. CDR3 length: 14 residues. CDR3 in amino acids: CASSYTGELERQYF. CDR3 nucleotide sequence: TGTGCCAGCAGCTACACAGGGGAACTGGAAAGGCAGTACTTC. The full variable domain, in which reference TRBV9 and TRBJ2-7 provide the parts outside the CDR3, is DSGVTQTPKHLITATGQRVTLRCSPRSGDLSVYWYQQSLDQGLQFLIQYYNGEERAKGNILERFSAQQFPDLHSELNLSSLELGDSALYFCASSYTGELERQYFGPGTRLTVT.

The chain recombines TRBV28 with TRBJ2-7; tentatively, D is TRBD1 or TRBD2 (5 bases each). Germline CDR1 is MDHEN and CDR2 is SYDVKM. The V end was cut by 4 bases, the J end by 0 bases, with 13 bases between. The CDR3 covers 15 residues. The CDR3 loop is CASSSGTLGSYEQYF. The DNA of the CDR3 is TGTGCCAGCAGTTCTGGGACCTTAGGCTCCTACGAGCAGTACTTC. The variable domain in full, with the rest retrieved from reference TRBV28 and TRBJ2-7, is DVKVTQSSRYLVKRTGEKVFLECVQDMDHENMFWYRQDPGLGLRLIYFSYDVKMKEKGDIPEGYSVSREKKERFSLILESASTNQTSMYLCASSSGTLGSYEQYFGPGTRLTVT.

This clone has a single count. The J gene is TRBJ2-3, the V gene TRBV4-3; D gene ambiguous. The germline gives CDR1 LGHNA, CDR2 YSLEER. The length of the CDR3 is 15 residues. The V gene lost 4 bases and the J gene lost 2 bases, with 13 bases spanning the gap. The CDR3: CASSPRSALTDTQYF. The CDR3 coding sequence is TGCGCCAGCAGCCCGAGATCGGCCCTCACAGATACGCAGTATTTT.

This chain connects TRBV2 to TRBJ2-7; TRBD1 is a possible D gene (6 bases). V was trimmed by 6 bases and J by 5 bases, leaving 23 bases between them. Per the germline V gene, CDR1 is SNHLY and CDR2 is FYNNEI. This CDR3 is built from 16 residues. In nucleotides, the CDR3 is TGTGCCAGCAGCACTGAGTGGGACACAGGGCGGCACGAGCAGTACTTC. Encoded protein: CASSTEWDTGRHEQYF.